The 5 T cell receptor beta chains given below trace back to one sample, sequenced in a study of OX40 agonist ivuxolimab in advanced cancers. Assay: immunoSEQ multiplex PCR; the TCRdb copy retains only in-frame clones and omits some. This repertoire shows approximately 63,000 clones, around 74% found once; its top ten account for approximately 10%. Material: CD4+ or CD8+ T cells sorted from blood, obtained in a trial of the OX40 agonist ivuxolimab. These receptors were obtained from an adult with an advanced solid tumor such as melanoma, head and neck, liver or kidney cancer.

A single count supports this clone. The chain joins TRBV28 to TRBJ2-1, with D unresolved. The CDR3 runs to 14 residues. V lost 6 bases to trimming and J lost 1 base, with 10 bases between them. The germline V gene encodes CDR1 MDHEN and CDR2 SYDVKM. Written as DNA, the CDR3 is TGTGCCAGCAGCGACCTGGGATCCTACAATGAGCAGTTCTTC. This codes for CASSDLGSYNEQFF.

There are a few counts of this clone. The chain is built from TRBV9 and TRBJ2-1; 7 positions agree with TRBD2. Germline-derived CDR1 and CDR2 are SGDLS and YYNGEE. The CDR3 sequence is 14 residues long. With V trimmed by 4 bases and J by 8 bases, 9 bases remained unmatched. CDR3 loop: CASSPRLALDEQFF. The CDR3 DNA reads TGTGCCAGCAGCCCGCGACTAGCATTGGATGAGCAGTTCTTC. Filled out from reference TRBV9 and TRBJ2-1, the complete variable domain reads DSGVTQTPKHLITATGQRVTLRCSPRSGDLSVYWYQQSLDQGLQFLIQYYNGEERAKGNILERFSAQQFPDLHSELNLSSLELGDSALYFCASSPRLALDEQFFGPGTRLTVL.

The chain combines TRBV19 with TRBJ2-6; D ambiguous. Trimming removed 7 bases at V and 0 bases at J, with 16 bases between. Germline-derived CDR1 and CDR2 are LNHDA and SQIVND (reference sequence). CDR3 length: 17 amino acids. CDR3 nucleotides: TGTGCCAGTACCCACACAAGGGTGTCCTCTGGGGCCAACGTCCTGACTTTC. This translates into CASTHTRVSSGANVLTF.

The chain couples TRBV7-2 to TRBJ1-1; 9 bases fit TRBD1. Germline-derived CDR1 and CDR2 are SGHTA and FQGNSA. This CDR3 is built from 14 residues. The J segment lost 11 bases and the V segment lost 5 bases, leaving 12 bases of the junction unmatched. Here the CDR3 DNA reads TGTGCCAGCAGCAAGACATACGGACAGGGGAAGGCTTTCTTT. Protein: CASSKTYGQGKAFF. The whole variable domain, filled in from reference TRBV7-2 and TRBJ1-1, reads GAGVSQSPSNKVTEKGKDVELRCDPISGHTALYWYRQSLGQGLEFLIYFQGNSAPDKSGLPSDRFSAERTGGSVSTLTIQRTQQEDSAVYLCASSKTYGQGKAFFGQGTRLTVV.

This chain joins TRBV5-6 and TRBJ2-1; TRBD2 is a possible D gene (6 bases). Germline V gene data show CDR1 as SGHDT and CDR2 as YYEEEE. Trimming took 2 bases from V and 0 from J, leaving 9 bases between them. The CDR3 spans 15 residues. The CDR3 loop is CASSFGGSSYNEQFF. Written as DNA, the CDR3 is TGTGCCAGCAGCTTTGGGGGGAGCTCCTACAATGAGCAGTTCTTC.